Listed below are T cell receptor beta chains from one sample, sequenced in a study of CD8 T cells in ankylosing spondylitis. MiXCR was run by TCRdb on the 5' RACE reads, yielding one entry per CDR3 protein. The table shows about 800,000 distinct CDR3 sequences, with 12% occurring only once. The material sequenced was blood, either unsorted or a sorted T cell fraction (not recorded which). The receptors were gathered from a male donor with ankylosing spondylitis. Each CDR3 is given with its conserved first and last residue. Each record gives: D gene, V gene, clone size, J gene, CDR3 protein, CDR3 DNA. The D gene is left open where the match is weak. Some rows mark clone size as missing; the rest say once, few, many or name a class of expanded clone.

D: -; V: TRBV7-2; size: -; J: TRBJ1-1; CDR3: CASSLVPQAEAFF; DNA: TGTGCCAGCAGCTTAGTCCCCCAGGCTGAAGCTTTCTTT
D: TRBD2; V: TRBV7-2; size: -; J: TRBJ2-1; CDR3: CASSRDYGSSYNEQFF; DNA: TGTGCCAGCAGTAGGGACTACGGAAGCTCCTACAATGAGCAGTTCTTC
D: -; V: TRBV7-2; size: few; J: TRBJ1-1; CDR3: CASSLGAGVMNTEAFF; DNA: TGTGCCAGCAGCTTAGGTGCAGGAGTTATGAACACTGAAGCTTTCTTT
D: -; V: TRBV24-1; size: few; J: TRBJ2-3; CDR3: CATSGMGAGTDTQYF; DNA: TGTGCCACCAGTGGAATGGGCGCCGGCACAGATACGCAGTATTTT
D: -; V: TRBV7-2; size: few; J: TRBJ1-5; CDR3: CASSLVRDSNQPQHF; DNA: TGTGCCAGCAGCTTAGTTCGGGATAGCAATCAGCCCCAGCATTTT
D: TRBD1; V: TRBV15; size: -; J: TRBJ2-5; CDR3: CATSRGPGQGAFETQYF; DNA: TGTGCCACCAGCAGAGGACCGGGACAGGGGGCTTTTGAGACCCAGTACTTC
D: TRBD1; V: TRBV20-1; size: few; J: TRBJ1-2; CDR3: CSASGDSYTNYGYTF; DNA: TGCAGTGCTAGCGGGGACAGCTATACTAACTATGGCTACACCTTC
D: -; V: TRBV6-6; size: many; J: TRBJ1-1; CDR3: CASSGAEAFF; DNA: TGTGCCAGCAGTGGTGCAGAAGCTTTCTTT
D: -; V: TRBV4-3; size: few; J: TRBJ2-7; CDR3: CASSLGIGLTPYEQYF; DNA: TGCGCCAGCAGCCTAGGGATAGGCCTAACCCCCTACGAGCAGTACTTC
D: -; V: TRBV15; size: -; J: TRBJ2-2; CDR3: CATSRGRTGELFF; DNA: TGTGCCACCAGCAGAGGGCGGACCGGGGAGCTGTTTTTT
D: TRBD2; V: TRBV20-1; size: many; J: TRBJ2-1; CDR3: CSARVTSGSSSYNEQFF; DNA: TGCAGTGCTAGAGTTACTAGCGGGTCGAGCTCCTACAATGAGCAGTTCTTC
D: -; V: TRBV9; size: -; J: TRBJ2-1; CDR3: CASSVGGQNNEQFF; DNA: TGTGCCAGCAGCGTAGGGGGTCAGAACAATGAGCAGTTCTTC
D: -; V: TRBV20-1; size: -; J: TRBJ1-2; CDR3: CSAPWALRDDYGYTF; DNA: TGCAGTGCCCCGTGGGCGCTCAGGGACGACTATGGCTACACCTTC
D: -; V: TRBV7-2; size: -; J: TRBJ1-1; CDR3: CASSFIREGDLVF; DNA: TGTGCCAGCAGCTTCATCAGGGAAGGGGATTTGGTCTTT
D: TRBD1; V: TRBV18; size: -; J: TRBJ2-1; CDR3: CASSPPGQGYEQFF; DNA: TGTGCCAGCTCACCACCGGGACAGGGCTATGAGCAGTTCTTC
D: TRBD2; V: TRBV7-2; size: many; J: TRBJ2-1; CDR3: CASRDQRGGDYNEQFF; DNA: TGTGCCAGCAGAGATCAGCGGGGGGGAGACTACAATGAGCAGTTCTTC
D: -; V: TRBV7-2; size: -; J: TRBJ1-3; CDR3: CASSRGSGTGNTIYF; DNA: TGTGCCAGCAGCAGGGGGTCAGGGACTGGAAACACCATATATTTT
D: -; V: TRBV6-5; size: few; J: TRBJ1-4; CDR3: CASSYDHREVGEKLFF; DNA: TGTGCCAGCAGTTACGACCACAGGGAAGTCGGGGAAAAACTGTTTTTT
D: -; V: TRBV20-1; size: few; J: TRBJ2-3; CDR3: CSPAGGLTDTQYF; DNA: TGCAGTCCCGCCGGGGGACTCACAGATACGCAGTATTTT
D: -; V: TRBV20-1; size: many; J: TRBJ1-2; CDR3: CSARPQGNYGYTF; DNA: TGCAGTGCTAGACCACAGGGCAACTATGGCTACACCTTC
D: -; V: TRBV12-3/TRBV12-4; size: many; J: TRBJ2-7; CDR3: CASSLNQPAYEQYF; DNA: TGTGCCAGCAGTTTAAACCAACCGGCCTACGAGCAGTACTTC
D: -; V: TRBV10-3; size: few; J: TRBJ2-3; CDR3: CAISGRGDSTDTQYF; DNA: TGTGCCATCAGTGGCAGGGGGGACAGCACAGATACGCAGTATTTT
D: -; V: TRBV4-3; size: few; J: TRBJ1-4; CDR3: CASSQDRWAAPLF; DNA: TGCGCCAGCAGCCAAGATCGATGGGCTGCCCCCCTTTTT
D: -; V: TRBV29-1; size: -; J: TRBJ2-7; CDR3: CSVRSGLARNEQYF; DNA: TGCAGCGTTCGATCGGGGCTGGCTCGTAACGAGCAGTACTTC
D: TRBD1; V: TRBV25-1; size: few; J: TRBJ2-7; CDR3: CASSGPGQKTYEQYF; DNA: TGTGCCAGCAGTGGGCCGGGACAGAAGACTTACGAGCAGTACTTC
D: -; V: TRBV7-8; size: few; J: TRBJ2-7; CDR3: CASSFNSVGSAYEQYF; DNA: TGTGCCAGCAGCTTCAATAGTGTCGGTTCGGCCTACGAGCAGTACTTC
D: -; V: TRBV9; size: many; J: TRBJ1-6; CDR3: CASSVADVVRVGSPLHF; DNA: TGTGCCAGCAGCGTAGCTGACGTAGTCCGCGTAGGGTCACCCCTCCACTTT
D: -; V: TRBV27; size: few; J: TRBJ2-3; CDR3: CASCLGDARDTQYF; DNA: TGTGCCAGCTGCCTTGGGGATGCAAGGGATACGCAGTATTTT
D: -; V: TRBV20-1; size: many; J: TRBJ2-7; CDR3: CSARGGGVYEQYF; DNA: TGCAGTGCTAGGGGGGGCGGGGTCTACGAGCAGTACTTC
D: -; V: TRBV28; size: many; J: TRBJ1-1; CDR3: CASSRLDSLNTEAFF; DNA: TGTGCCAGCAGCAGATTGGACAGCCTGAACACTGAAGCTTTCTTT
D: TRBD1; V: TRBV20-1; size: -; J: TRBJ1-3; CDR3: CNASPGQGPNSGNTIYF; DNA: TGCAATGCTTCTCCGGGACAGGGGCCAAACTCTGGAAACACCATATATTTT
D: -; V: TRBV5-6; size: -; J: TRBJ1-5; CDR3: CASSLIHSNQPQHF; DNA: TGTGCCAGCAGCTTGATACATAGCAATCAGCCCCAGCATTTT
D: -; V: TRBV9; size: few; J: TRBJ2-7; CDR3: CASSVEGRAGWHEQYF; DNA: TGTGCCAGCAGCGTAGAGGGGAGAGCAGGGTGGCACGAGCAGTACTTC
D: -; V: TRBV9; size: -; J: TRBJ2-3; CDR3: CASSEAGWADTQYF; DNA: TGTGCCAGCAGCGAGGCAGGGTGGGCAGATACGCAGTATTTT
D: -; V: TRBV11-2; size: -; J: TRBJ1-2; CDR3: CASSLVGRHNGYTF; DNA: TGTGCCAGCAGCTTAGTGGGCCGCCATAATGGCTACACCTTC
D: -; V: TRBV10-3; size: few; J: TRBJ1-4; CDR3: CAAGFSDEKLFF; DNA: TGTGCCGCCGGGTTTAGCGATGAAAAACTGTTTTTT
D: TRBD2; V: TRBV20-1; size: few; J: TRBJ2-1; CDR3: CSARGRSAYNEQFF; DNA: TGCAGTGCCCGCGGGAGGAGCGCCTACAATGAGCAGTTCTTC
D: -; V: TRBV30; size: few; J: TRBJ1-6; CDR3: CAAAGGSSLLSPLHF; DNA: TGTGCCGCCGCCGGCGGTTCCTCTTTGCTCTCACCCCTCCACTTT
D: -; V: TRBV5-1; size: few; J: TRBJ2-5; CDR3: CASSLSGWASQETQYF; DNA: TGCGCCAGCAGCCTCAGCGGGTGGGCTTCTCAAGAGACCCAGTACTTC
D: -; V: TRBV20-1; size: many; J: TRBJ2-3; CDR3: CSAARGPTDTQYF; DNA: TGCAGTGCTGCCCGGGGGCCCACAGATACGCAGTATTTT
D: TRBD2; V: TRBV5-1; size: many; J: TRBJ2-3; CDR3: CASSLGLAGTTDTQYF; DNA: TGCGCCAGCAGCTTGGGACTAGCGGGAACCACAGATACGCAGTATTTT
D: -; V: TRBV6-1; size: -; J: TRBJ2-7; CDR3: CASISTQGTYEQYF; DNA: TGTGCCAGCATCTCAACCCAGGGCACCTACGAGCAGTACTTC
D: TRBD1; V: TRBV29-1; size: -; J: TRBJ2-7; CDR3: CSVARDRSTYEQYF; DNA: TGCAGCGTTGCCCGGGACAGGAGCACCTACGAGCAGTACTTC
D: -; V: TRBV7-2; size: many; J: TRBJ1-5; CDR3: CASSLVRDQPQHF; DNA: TGTGCCAGCAGCTTAGTGAGGGATCAGCCCCAGCATTTT
D: -; V: TRBV4-3; size: -; J: TRBJ2-3; CDR3: CASSQESVTNTQYF; DNA: TGCGCCAGCAGCCAAGAATCCGTCACTAATACGCAGTATTTT
D: -; V: TRBV6-2/TRBV6-3; size: few; J: TRBJ1-1; CDR3: CASSYSWRDTEAFF; DNA: TGTGCCAGCAGTTACTCTTGGAGGGACACTGAAGCTTTCTTT
D: -; V: TRBV12-3/TRBV12-4; size: few; J: TRBJ2-7; CDR3: CASSLAAGSLFYEQYF; DNA: TGTGCCAGCAGTTTAGCGGCGGGCTCCCTATTTTACGAGCAGTACTTC
D: -; V: TRBV25-1; size: many; J: TRBJ1-2; CDR3: CASSEGATRYGYTF; DNA: TGTGCCAGCAGTGAAGGGGCGACTCGCTATGGCTACACCTTC
D: -; V: TRBV6-5; size: -; J: TRBJ1-4; CDR3: CASSYRRPGEKLFF; DNA: TGTGCCAGCAGTTACCGTCGACCGGGGGAAAAACTGTTTTTT
D: -; V: TRBV7-6; size: few; J: TRBJ2-7; CDR3: CASSFGQGVEQYF; DNA: TGTGCCAGCAGCTTCGGCCAGGGAGTCGAGCAGTACTTC
D: -; V: TRBV6-1; size: many; J: TRBJ2-1; CDR3: CASSRQDFSYNEQFF; DNA: TGTGCCAGCAGTAGACAGGACTTCTCCTACAATGAGCAGTTCTTC
D: -; V: TRBV4-3; size: few; J: TRBJ2-1; CDR3: CASSQAGQRVYNEQFF; DNA: TGCGCCAGCAGCCAAGCGGGCCAGCGCGTATACAATGAGCAGTTCTTC
D: TRBD1; V: TRBV5-1; size: -; J: TRBJ2-2; CDR3: CASSFSGTGTGELFF; DNA: TGCGCCAGCAGCTTTTCCGGGACAGGGACCGGGGAGCTGTTTTTT